These 10 T cell receptor beta chains came from one sample sequenced in a study of T cells after yellow fever vaccination. TCRdb processed the 5' RACE reads anew with MiXCR; each CDR3 protein has one entry. Altogether roughly 150,000 distinct CDR3 sequences are present, almost 7% being singletons, with the ten largest covering more than 2%. Material: CD4+ T cells sorted from PBMCs, obtained around 5 days after the first yellow fever vaccination. The receptors come from a man aged 18 to 29 who received the YFV17D yellow fever vaccine.

The sample holds many counts of this clonotype. The rearrangement joins TRBV18 to TRBJ2-7; D is unresolved. The CDR3 has 13 amino acids. Germline loops: CDR1 KGHSH, CDR2 LQKENI. The V gene lost 6 bases and the J gene lost 4 bases, with 13 bases spanning the gap. In DNA form, the CDR3 reads TGTGCCAGCTCGTCCGTTATAGGGTACGAGCAGTACTTC. Translated, it gives CASSSVIGYEQYF. Full variable domain (outside the CDR3, taken from reference TRBV18 and TRBJ2-7): NAGVMQNPRHLVRRRGQEARLRCSPMKGHSHVYWYRQLPEEGLKFMVYLQKENIIDESGMPKERFSAEFPKEGPSILRIQQVVRGDSAAYFCASSSVIGYEQYFGPGTRLTVT.

This chain uses TRBV5-1 with TRBJ1-1; D unclear. With 9 bases removed from V and 2 bases from J, the gap between germline ends came to 11 bases. This CDR3 region has 12 residues. Germline V CDR1 and CDR2: SGHRS, YFSETQ. CDR3 sequence: CATNDGNTEAFF. The CDR3 DNA reads as TGCGCCACCAACGACGGTAACACTGAAGCTTTCTTT.

The table lists this clonotype with many counts. The V call is TRBV14, the J call TRBJ2-1, with TRBD2 matching 11 bases. Trimming cost V 6 bases and J 4 bases; bases outside gene matches: 5. Germline CDR1 is SGHDN and CDR2 is FVKESK. The CDR3 consists of 15 residues. In DNA, the CDR3 is TGTGCCAGCAGTCCCGGGACTAGCGGTTACAATGAGCAGTTCTTC. Its translation: CASSPGTSGYNEQFF.

This clonotype occurred many times. The chain carries TRBV14 and TRBJ1-2; D possibly corresponds to TRBD1 (5 bases). This CDR3 has 13 residues. V shed 1 base and J shed 2 bases, with 5 bases lying between them. The germline gives CDR1 SGHDN, CDR2 FVKESK. CDR3 DNA sequence: TGTGCCAGCAGCCAAGGGGGCAACTATGGCTACACCTTC. Translation: CASSQGGNYGYTF. The variable domain in full, completed from reference TRBV14 and TRBJ1-2, reads EAGVTQFPSHSVIEKGQTVTLRCDPISGHDNLYWYRRVMGKEIKFLLHFVKESKQDESGMPNNRFLAERTGGTYSTLKVQPAELEDSGVYFCASSQGGNYGYTFGSGTRLTVV.

This clonotype was seen at least ten times. The rearrangement uses TRBV27 and TRBJ1-2; D is possibly TRBD1 (5 bases). This CDR3 region has 15 residues. The germline CDR1 and CDR2 sequences are MNHEY and SMNVEV (reference sequence). The V end was cut by 1 base, the J end by 0 bases, with 9 bases between. DNA for the CDR3: TGTGCCAGCAGTTTATGGGGCAGTACTAACTATGGCTACACCTTC. This encodes CASSLWGSTNYGYTF.

This chain connects TRBV7-9 to TRBJ2-2; perhaps TRBD2 as D (6 bases). Germline V CDR1 and CDR2: SEHNR, FQNEAQ (reference sequence). CDR3 length: 16 residues. Trimming stripped 4 bases from V and 2 bases from J, with 14 bases between. The CDR3: CASSSVRGTNTGELFF. The CDR3 DNA sequence: TGTGCCAGCAGCTCCGTTCGGGGGACCAACACCGGGGAGCTGTTTTTT. Full variable domain (missing parts from reference TRBV7-9 and TRBJ2-2): DTGVSQNPRHKITKRGQNVTFRCDPISEHNRLYWYRQTLGQGPEFLTYFQNEAQLEKSRLLSDRFSAERPKGSFSTLEIQRTEQGDSAMYLCASSSVRGTNTGELFFGEGSRLTVL.

With regard to this clonotype: Its ends do not fully match the called genes, so a read error is possible. V usage is TRBV6-2 or TRBV6-3 and J usage is TRBJ2-5; TRBD2 might be the D (5 bases). The CDR3 is 12 amino acids. Germline CDR1 is MNHEY and CDR2 is SVGEGT. CDR3 sequence (DNA): TGTGCCTGCAGTCCCGGGGATGAGACCCAGTACTTC. The encoded protein is CACSPGDETQYF.

This clonotype was observed at least ten times. This rearrangement joins TRBV4-3 to TRBJ1-3; D is possibly TRBD1 (6 bases). The CDR3 spans 12 residues. V was cut by 0 bases and J by 14 bases, with 11 bases left in between. CDR1 is LGHNA, CDR2 YSLEER, per germline. This CDR3 is CASSQDRGALYF. The DNA for the CDR3 is TGCGCCAGCAGCCAAGATCGGGGGGCCCTATATTTT.

This clonotype occurred once. J is TRBJ1-5 and V is TRBV6-2 or TRBV6-3, with D maybe TRBD1 (5 bases). Germline V gene sequence: CDR1 MNHEY, CDR2 SVGEGT. CDR3 length equals 15 residues. V was clipped by 2 bases and J by 7 bases, with 15 bases between them. DNA of the CDR3: TGTGCCAGCAGTTACCCCCCTCCCGGGGACCAGCCCCAGCATTTT. Its translation: CASSYPPPGDQPQHF.

This clonotype was observed many times. J is TRBJ1-6 and V is TRBV27; 7 nucleotides match TRBD1. The germline V gene has CDR1 MNHEY and CDR2 SMNVEV (reference sequence). This CDR3 is built from 15 residues. The J segment lost 9 bases and the V segment lost 6 bases, leaving 11 bases of the junction unmatched. The CDR3 nucleotides read TGTGCCAGCAGCCCACCCGACAGGGCGGGTTCACCCCTCCACTTT. Translating gives CASSPPDRAGSPLHF.